This T cell receptor (beta chain) emerged from a study of PD-1 blockade in classical Hodgkin lymphoma. Study-wide findings and caveats: Possibly reflecting disease activity or prior therapy, repertoire differences have causes that remain undefined. Newly diagnosed patients and complete responders had comparable diversity at baseline. After ASCT, patients who started nivolumab under 1 year later were excluded.

Data came from immunoSEQ multiplex PCR; TCRdb stores just in-frame clones and leaves some out. The sample shows some 95,000 clones, about 91% of them seen only once. Per germline, CDR1 MNHEY and CDR2 SMNVEV (reference sequence). This CDR3 comprises 12 residues. Trimming took off 2 bases at V and 10 bases at J, with 9 bases between the two ends. As for this clone: Antigen specificity is unknown.

Following autologous stem cell transplantation, relapse occurred in every patient, and exposure to brentuximab vedotin varied. The specimen was peripheral blood mononuclear cells (PBMCs), collected before the second cycle of nivolumab. The TCR originated in a human donor with classical Hodgkin lymphoma. V and J are TRBV27 and TRBJ2-1; D assignment may be TRBD1 or TRBD2 (6 bases each). The CDR3 sequence is CASSLIGGEQFF. CDR3 coding DNA: TGTGCCAGCAGTTTAATCGGGGGCGAGCAGTTCTTC.